This TCR beta chain was found in a study of shared clonotypes between healthy human individuals. Here immunoSEQ multiplex PCR was the method, and the copy in TCRdb shows in-frame clones only, minus some. The table lists 450,000 to 500,000 clones, about 79% of them singletons. A few counts support this clone. The receptor was isolated from a woman aged 40-49 years in good health. Some clones in this sample may be carry-over from other donors' samples. Sequencing input: PBMCs.

This CDR3 reads CASRAGTSGSNEQYF. DNA of the CDR3: TGTGCCAGCAGAGCCGGGACTAGCGGGAGTAACGAGCAGTACTTC. V gene TRBV5-4 combines with J gene TRBJ2-7; TRBD2 agrees at 14 bases. The CDR3 is 15 amino acids. CDR1 is SGHNT, CDR2 YYREEE, per germline (reference sequence). V lost 5 bases, J lost 5 bases, and 6 bases stayed unmatched.